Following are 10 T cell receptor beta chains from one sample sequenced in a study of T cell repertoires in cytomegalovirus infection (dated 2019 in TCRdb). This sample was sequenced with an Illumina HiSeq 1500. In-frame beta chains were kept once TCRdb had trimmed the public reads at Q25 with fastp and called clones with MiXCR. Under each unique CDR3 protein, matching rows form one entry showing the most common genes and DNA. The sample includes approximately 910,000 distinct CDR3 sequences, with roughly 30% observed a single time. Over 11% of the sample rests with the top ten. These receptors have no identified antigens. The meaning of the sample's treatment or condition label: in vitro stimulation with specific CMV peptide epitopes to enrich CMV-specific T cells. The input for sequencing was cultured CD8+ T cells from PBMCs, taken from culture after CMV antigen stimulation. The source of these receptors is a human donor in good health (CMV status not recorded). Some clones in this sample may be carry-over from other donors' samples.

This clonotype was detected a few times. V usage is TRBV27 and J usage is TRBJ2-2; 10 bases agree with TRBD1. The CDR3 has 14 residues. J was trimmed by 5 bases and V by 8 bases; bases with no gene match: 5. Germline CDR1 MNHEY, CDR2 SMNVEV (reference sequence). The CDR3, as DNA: TGTGCCAGCTCGGGACAGGGGTTAACCGGGGAGCTGTTTTTT. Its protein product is CASSGQGLTGELFF.

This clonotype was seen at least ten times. The DNA of the CDR3 is TGTGCCAGCAGCTTACCCAGGACTAGCACAGATACGCAGTATTTT. Its protein product is CASSLPRTSTDTQYF. The genes are TRBV7-2 and TRBJ2-3; D possibly corresponds to TRBD2 (5 bases). V gave up 2 bases and J gave up 0 bases, with 9 bases separating them. CDR3 length: 15 residues. In germline, CDR1 is SGHTA, CDR2 FQGNSA.

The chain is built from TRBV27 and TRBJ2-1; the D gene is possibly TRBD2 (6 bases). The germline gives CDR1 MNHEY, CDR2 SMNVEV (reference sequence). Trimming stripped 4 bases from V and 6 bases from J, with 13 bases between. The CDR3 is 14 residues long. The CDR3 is CASSSGTDLNEQFF. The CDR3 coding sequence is TGTGCCAGCAGTTCCGGGACTGACCTCAATGAGCAGTTCTTC.

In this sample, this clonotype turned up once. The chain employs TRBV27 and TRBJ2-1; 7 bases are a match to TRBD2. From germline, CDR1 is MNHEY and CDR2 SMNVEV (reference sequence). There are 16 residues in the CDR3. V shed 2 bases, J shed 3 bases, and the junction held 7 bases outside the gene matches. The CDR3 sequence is CASSLGRRGSYNEQFF. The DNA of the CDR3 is TGTGCCAGCAGTTTAGGGAGGCGGGGGAGCTACAATGAGCAGTTCTTC.

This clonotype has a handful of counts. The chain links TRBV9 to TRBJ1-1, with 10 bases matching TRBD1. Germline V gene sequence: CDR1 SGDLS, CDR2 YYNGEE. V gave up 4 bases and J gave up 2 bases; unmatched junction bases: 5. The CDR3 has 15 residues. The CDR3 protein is CASSKGDRGNTEAFF. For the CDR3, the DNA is TGTGCCAGCAGCAAGGGGGACAGGGGCAACACTGAAGCTTTCTTT.

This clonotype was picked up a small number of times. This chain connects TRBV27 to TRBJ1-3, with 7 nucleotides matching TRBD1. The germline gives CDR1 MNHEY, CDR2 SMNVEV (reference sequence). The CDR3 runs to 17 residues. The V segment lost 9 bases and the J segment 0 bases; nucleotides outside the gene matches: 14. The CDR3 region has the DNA TGTGCCAGTAGTCCTTCCTCGGGACAGTTCTCTGGAAACACCATATATTTT. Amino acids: CASSPSSGQFSGNTIYF.

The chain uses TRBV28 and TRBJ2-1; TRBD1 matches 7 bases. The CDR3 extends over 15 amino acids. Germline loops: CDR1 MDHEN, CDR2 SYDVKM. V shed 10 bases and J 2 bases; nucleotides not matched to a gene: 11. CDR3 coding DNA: TGTGCCAACAGGCCCGGGACAGCCGCCTACAATGAGCAGTTCTTC. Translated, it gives CANRPGTAAYNEQFF.

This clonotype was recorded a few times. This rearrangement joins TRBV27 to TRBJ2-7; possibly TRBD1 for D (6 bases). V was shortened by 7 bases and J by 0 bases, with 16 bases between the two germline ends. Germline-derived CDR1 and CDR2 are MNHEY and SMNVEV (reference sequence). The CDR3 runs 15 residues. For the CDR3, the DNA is TGTGCCAGCAAACCGGGACACCTGAGCTCCTACGAGCAGTACGTC. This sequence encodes CASKPGHLSSYEQYV.

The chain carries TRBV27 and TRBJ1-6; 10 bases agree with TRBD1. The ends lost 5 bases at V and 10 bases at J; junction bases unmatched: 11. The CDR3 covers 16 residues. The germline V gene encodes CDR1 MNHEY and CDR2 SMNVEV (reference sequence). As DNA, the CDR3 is TGTGCCAGCAGTCCCCTCCGACAGGGGGCTTTCTCACCCCTCCACTTT. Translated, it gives CASSPLRQGAFSPLHF.

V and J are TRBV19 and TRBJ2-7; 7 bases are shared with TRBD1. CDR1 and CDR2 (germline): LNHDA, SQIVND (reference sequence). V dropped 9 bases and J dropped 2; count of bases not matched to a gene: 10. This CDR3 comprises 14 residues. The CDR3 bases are TGTGCCAGCCCCGGGACAGCAGGCCCCTACGAGCAGTACGTC. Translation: CASPGTAGPYEQYV.